The clone carrying this T cell receptor (beta chain) showed up many times. Antigen: not known. This sample is part of a study of T-cell reconstitution after alpha-beta-depleted transplantation in children. Findings and caveats of the study: Reported findings indicate that, about two months after transplant, alpha-beta T cells came from several hundred expanded clones, which were derived from non-depleted graft cells. A year post-transplant, T-cell counts and diversity derived mostly from newly produced T cells. From surviving recipient T cells and thymic progenitors came the high day-60 TCRbeta diversity observed in some patients.

For TCRbeta, the library was prepared with unique molecular identifiers. TCRdb ran MiXCR on the PCR reads and lists one entry per CDR3 protein. The sample consists of 500,000 to 750,000 distinct CDR3 sequences, 10% to 15% of them appearing once. Germline CDR1 is DFQATT and CDR2 is SNEGSKA (reference sequence). V lost 3 bases, J lost 4 bases, and 8 bases stayed unmatched. The CDR3 is 15 amino acids. Sequences were derived from PBMCs, mostly from graft donor cells, sampled 360 days after TCRalphabeta/CD19-depleted stem cell transplant. This sequence joins TRBV20-1 and TRBJ2-3, with 9 positions matching TRBD2. This clonotype was obtained from a male patient younger than 18 who had a stem cell transplant for acute myeloid leukemia, so the T cells may come from the graft donor. CDR3 bases: TGCAGTGCTAGTCTTGGGACTAGCTCTGCAGATACGCAGTATTTT. Protein product: CSASLGTSSADTQYF.